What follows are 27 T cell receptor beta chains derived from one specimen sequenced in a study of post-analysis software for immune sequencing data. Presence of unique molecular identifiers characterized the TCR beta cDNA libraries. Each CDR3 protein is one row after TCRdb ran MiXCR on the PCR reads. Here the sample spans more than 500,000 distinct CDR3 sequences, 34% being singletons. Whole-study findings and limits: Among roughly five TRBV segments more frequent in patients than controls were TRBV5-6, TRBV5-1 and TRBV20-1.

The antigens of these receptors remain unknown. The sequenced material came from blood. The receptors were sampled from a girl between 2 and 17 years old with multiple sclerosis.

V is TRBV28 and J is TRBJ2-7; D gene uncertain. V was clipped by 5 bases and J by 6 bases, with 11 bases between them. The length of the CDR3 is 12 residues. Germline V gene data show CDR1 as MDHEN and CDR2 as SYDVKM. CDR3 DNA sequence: TGTGCCAGCAGTCGCCCCTTCGGCGAGCAGTACTTC. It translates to CASSRPFGEQYF. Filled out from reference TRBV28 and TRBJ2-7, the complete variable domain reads DVKVTQSSRYLVKRTGEKVFLECVQDMDHENMFWYRQDPGLGLRLIYFSYDVKMKEKGDIPEGYSVSREKKERFSLILESASTNQTSMYLCASSRPFGEQYFGPGTRLTVT.

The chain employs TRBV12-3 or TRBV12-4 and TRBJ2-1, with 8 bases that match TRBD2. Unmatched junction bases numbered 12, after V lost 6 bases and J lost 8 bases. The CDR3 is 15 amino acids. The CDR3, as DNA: TGTGCCAGCAGCTCCCGGGCGGGGGGCCTGCATGAGCAGTTCTTC. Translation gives CASSSRAGGLHEQFF.

CDR3 sequence reads: CASSHNLAGHANTGELFF. The CDR3 nucleotides are TGTGCCAGCAGCCATAACCTAGCGGGGCACGCGAACACCGGGGAGCTGTTTTTT. The chain joins TRBV3-1 to TRBJ2-2, with 9 positions matching TRBD2. CDR1 is LGHDT, CDR2 YNNKEL, per germline (reference sequence). Germline trimming cut 3 bases from V and 0 bases from J; bases unmatched to any gene: 8. The CDR3 length is 18 residues.

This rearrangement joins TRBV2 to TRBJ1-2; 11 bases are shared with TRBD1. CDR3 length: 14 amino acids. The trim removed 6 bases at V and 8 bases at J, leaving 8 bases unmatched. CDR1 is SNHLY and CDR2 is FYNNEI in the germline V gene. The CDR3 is CASRARTGGTGYTF. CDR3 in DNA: TGTGCCAGCAGGGCTAGGACAGGGGGCACAGGCTACACCTTC.

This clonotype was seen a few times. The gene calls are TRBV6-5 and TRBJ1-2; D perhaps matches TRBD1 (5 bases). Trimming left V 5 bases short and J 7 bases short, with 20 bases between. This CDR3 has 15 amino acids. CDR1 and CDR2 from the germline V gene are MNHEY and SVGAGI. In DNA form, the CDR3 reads TGTGCCAGCAGTCGGGGTCGGGGGATGGGCTCTGGCTACACCTTC. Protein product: CASSRGRGMGSGYTF.

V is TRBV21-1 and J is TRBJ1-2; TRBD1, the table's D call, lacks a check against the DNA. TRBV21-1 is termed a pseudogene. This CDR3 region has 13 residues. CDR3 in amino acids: CASLDSLNYGYTF. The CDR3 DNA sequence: TGTGCCAGCTTGGACAGCCTTAACTATGGCTACACCTTC.

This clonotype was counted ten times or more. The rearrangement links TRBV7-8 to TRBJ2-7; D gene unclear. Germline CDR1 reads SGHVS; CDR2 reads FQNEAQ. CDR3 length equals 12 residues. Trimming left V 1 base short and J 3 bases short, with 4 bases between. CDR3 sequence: CASSLGDYEQYF. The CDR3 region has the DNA TGTGCCAGCAGCTTAGGGGACTACGAGCAGTACTTC.

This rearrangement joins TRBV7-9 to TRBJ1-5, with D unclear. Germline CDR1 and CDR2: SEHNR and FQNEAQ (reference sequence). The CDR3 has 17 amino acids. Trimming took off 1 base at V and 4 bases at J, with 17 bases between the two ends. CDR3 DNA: TGTGCCAGCAGCTTAGATTCAGAGAAGTATAGGAATCAGCCCCAGCATTTT. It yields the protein CASSLDSEKYRNQPQHF.

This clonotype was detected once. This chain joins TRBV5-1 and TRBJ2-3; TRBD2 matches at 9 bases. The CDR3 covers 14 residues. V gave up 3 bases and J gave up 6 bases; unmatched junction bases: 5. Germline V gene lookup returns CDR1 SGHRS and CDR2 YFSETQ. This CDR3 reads CASSWRLAEDTQYF. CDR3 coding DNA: TGCGCCAGCAGCTGGAGACTAGCGGAGGATACGCAGTATTTT.

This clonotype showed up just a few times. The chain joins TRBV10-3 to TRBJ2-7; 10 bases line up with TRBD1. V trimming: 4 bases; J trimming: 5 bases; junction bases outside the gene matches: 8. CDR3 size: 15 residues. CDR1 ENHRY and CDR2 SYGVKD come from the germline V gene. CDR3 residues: CAISAAWTGGNEQYF. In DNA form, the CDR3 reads TGTGCCATCAGTGCCGCCTGGACAGGGGGAAACGAGCAGTACTTC.

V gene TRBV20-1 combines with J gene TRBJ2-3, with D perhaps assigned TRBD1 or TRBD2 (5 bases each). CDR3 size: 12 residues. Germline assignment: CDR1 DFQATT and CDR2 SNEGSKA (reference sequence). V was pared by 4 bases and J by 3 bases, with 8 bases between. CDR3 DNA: TGCAGTGCTATCGGGACGACAGATACGCAGTATTTT. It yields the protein CSAIGTTDTQYF.

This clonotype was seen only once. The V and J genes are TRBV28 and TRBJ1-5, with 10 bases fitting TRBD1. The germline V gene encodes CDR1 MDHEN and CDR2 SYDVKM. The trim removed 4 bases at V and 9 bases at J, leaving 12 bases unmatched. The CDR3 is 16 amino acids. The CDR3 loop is CASSSPTGGLYLPQHF. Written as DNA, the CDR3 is TGTGCCAGCAGTTCCCCGACAGGGGGCCTATATCTGCCCCAGCATTTT.

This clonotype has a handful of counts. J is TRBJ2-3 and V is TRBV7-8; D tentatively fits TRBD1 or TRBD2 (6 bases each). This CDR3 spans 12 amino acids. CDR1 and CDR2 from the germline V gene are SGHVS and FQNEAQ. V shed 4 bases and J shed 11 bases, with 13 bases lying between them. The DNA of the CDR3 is TGTGCCAGCAGCTCAGGAGGGGGAAAGCAGTATTTT. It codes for CASSSGGGKQYF.

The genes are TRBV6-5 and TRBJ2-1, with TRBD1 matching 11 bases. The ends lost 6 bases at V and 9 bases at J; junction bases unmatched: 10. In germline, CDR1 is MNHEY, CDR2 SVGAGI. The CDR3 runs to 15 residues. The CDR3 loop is CASRSRTGGQGEQFF. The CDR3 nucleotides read TGTGCCAGCAGATCCCGGACAGGGGGCCAGGGTGAGCAGTTCTTC.

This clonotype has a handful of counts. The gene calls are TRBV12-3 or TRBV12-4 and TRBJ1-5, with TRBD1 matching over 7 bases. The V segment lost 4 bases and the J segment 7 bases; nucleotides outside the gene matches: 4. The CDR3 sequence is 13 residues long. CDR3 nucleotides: TGTGCCAGCAGTTCGGGACAGATCCAGCCCCAGCATTTT. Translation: CASSSGQIQPQHF.

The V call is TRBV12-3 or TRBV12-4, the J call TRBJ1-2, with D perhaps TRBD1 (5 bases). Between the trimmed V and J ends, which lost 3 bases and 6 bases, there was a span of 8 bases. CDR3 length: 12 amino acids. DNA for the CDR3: TGTGCCAGCAGTTTCGGGACTAATGGCTACACCTTC. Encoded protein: CASSFGTNGYTF.

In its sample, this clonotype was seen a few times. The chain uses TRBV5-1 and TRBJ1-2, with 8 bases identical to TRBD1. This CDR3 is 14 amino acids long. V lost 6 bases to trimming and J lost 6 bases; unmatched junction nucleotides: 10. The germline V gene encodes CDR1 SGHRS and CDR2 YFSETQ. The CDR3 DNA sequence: TGCGCCAGCACCCCGGACAGGGCGAGAAATGGCTACACCTTC. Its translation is CASTPDRARNGYTF. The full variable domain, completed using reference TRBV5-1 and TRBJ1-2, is KAGVTQTPRYLIKTRGQQVTLSCSPISGHRSVSWYQQTPGQGLQFLFEYFSETQRNKGNFPGRFSGRQFSNSRSEMNVSTLELGDSALYLCASTPDRARNGYTFGSGTRLTVV.

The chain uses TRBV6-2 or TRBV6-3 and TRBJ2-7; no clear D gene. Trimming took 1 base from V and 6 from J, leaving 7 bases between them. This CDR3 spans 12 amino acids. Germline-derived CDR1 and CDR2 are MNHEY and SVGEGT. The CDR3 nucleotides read TGTGCCAGCAGTTACTTTACGGGCGAGCAGTACTTC. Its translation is CASSYFTGEQYF.

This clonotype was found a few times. DNA for the CDR3: TGCAGCGTTGGAGGCGGTAGGAACACTGAAGCTTTCTTT. Encoded protein: CSVGGGRNTEAFF. The chain combines TRBV29-1 with TRBJ1-1; D is unclear. The ends were cut back, 4 bases at V and 1 base at J, with 10 bases in the middle. Germline V gene sequence: CDR1 SQVTM, CDR2 ANQGSEA. CDR3 length equals 13 residues.

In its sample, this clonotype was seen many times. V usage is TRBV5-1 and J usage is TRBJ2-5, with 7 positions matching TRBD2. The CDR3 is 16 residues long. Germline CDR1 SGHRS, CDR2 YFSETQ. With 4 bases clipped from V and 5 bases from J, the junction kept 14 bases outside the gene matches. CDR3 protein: CASSQNVRLAEETQYF. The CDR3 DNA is TGCGCCAGCAGCCAAAACGTAAGACTAGCCGAGGAGACCCAGTACTTC.

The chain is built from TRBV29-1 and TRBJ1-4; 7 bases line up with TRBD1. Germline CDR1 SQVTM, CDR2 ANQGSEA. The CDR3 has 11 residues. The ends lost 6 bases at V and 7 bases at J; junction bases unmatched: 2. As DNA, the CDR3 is TGCAGCGTGGGGACAGCTGAAAAACTGTTTTTT. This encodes CSVGTAEKLFF.

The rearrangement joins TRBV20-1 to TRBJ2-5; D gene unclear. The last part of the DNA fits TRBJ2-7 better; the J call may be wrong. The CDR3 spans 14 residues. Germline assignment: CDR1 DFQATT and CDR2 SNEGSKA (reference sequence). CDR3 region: CSARDLSTTYEQYF. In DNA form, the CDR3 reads TGCAGTGCTAGAGATCTAAGCACGACCTACGAGCAGTACTTC.

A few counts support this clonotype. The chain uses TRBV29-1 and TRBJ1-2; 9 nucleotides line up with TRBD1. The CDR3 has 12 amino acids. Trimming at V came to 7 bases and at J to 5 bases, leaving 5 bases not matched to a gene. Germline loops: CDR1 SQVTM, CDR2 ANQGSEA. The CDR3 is CSAGGTGYGYTF. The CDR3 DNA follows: TGCAGCGCCGGGGGGACAGGGTATGGCTACACCTTC.

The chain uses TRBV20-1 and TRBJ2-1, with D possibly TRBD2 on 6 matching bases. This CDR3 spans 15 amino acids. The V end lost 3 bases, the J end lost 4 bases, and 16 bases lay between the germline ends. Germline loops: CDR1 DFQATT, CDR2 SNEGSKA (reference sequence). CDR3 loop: CSARMAWGDYNEQFF. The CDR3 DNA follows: TGCAGTGCTAGGATGGCGTGGGGGGATTACAATGAGCAGTTCTTC.

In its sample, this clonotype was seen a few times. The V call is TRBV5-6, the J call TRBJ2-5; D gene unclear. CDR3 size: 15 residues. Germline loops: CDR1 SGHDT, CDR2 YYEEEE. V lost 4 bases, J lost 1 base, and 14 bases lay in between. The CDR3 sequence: CASSQPGELQETQYF. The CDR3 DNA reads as TGTGCCAGCAGCCAACCGGGCGAACTCCAAGAGACCCAGTACTTC.

The CDR3: CASSSSFSNEQFF. The CDR3 nucleotides are TGCGCCAGCAGCTCTTCATTCTCCAATGAGCAGTTCTTC. This chain joins TRBV5-1 and TRBJ2-1, with no clear D. This CDR3 is 13 amino acids long. The germline CDR1 and CDR2 sequences are SGHRS and YFSETQ. V was clipped by 3 bases and J by 6 bases, with 10 bases between them.

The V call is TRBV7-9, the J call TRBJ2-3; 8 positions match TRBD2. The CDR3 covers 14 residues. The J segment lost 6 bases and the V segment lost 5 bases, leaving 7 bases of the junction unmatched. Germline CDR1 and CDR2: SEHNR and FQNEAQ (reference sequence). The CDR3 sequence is CASSTSGSGDTQYF. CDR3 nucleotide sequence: TGTGCCAGCAGCACGAGCGGGAGCGGGGATACGCAGTATTTT.